A single sample gave rise to the 13 T cell receptor beta chains below, sequenced in a study of T cells in Graves' hyperthyroidism and ophthalmopathy. Amplified TCR beta CDR3 regions derived from RNA transcripts. Primed by the HTBI set, a first-round RT-PCR was run on the TCR CDR3. TCRdb re-analysed the multiplex PCR reads in MiXCR, keeping a single row per CDR3 protein. The sample records 350,000 to 450,000 distinct CDR3 sequences, approximately 15% being singletons. Source material: blood. The receptors were sampled from a woman aged 55 to 70 with Graves' hyperthyroidism.

This chain joins TRBV12-3 or TRBV12-4 and TRBJ2-5; D ambiguous. With 3 bases removed from V and 1 base from J, the gap between germline ends came to 9 bases. The CDR3 has 14 residues. The CDR3 protein is CASSFTSAQETQYF. In DNA form, the CDR3 reads TGTGCCAGCAGTTTCACAAGCGCCCAAGAGACCCAGTACTTC.

The rearrangement uses TRBV7-9 and TRBJ2-7; D gene ambiguous. From germline, CDR1 is SEHNR and CDR2 FQNEAQ (reference sequence). The CDR3 sequence is 13 residues long. V was clipped by 1 base and J by 2 bases, with 6 bases between them. Here the CDR3 reads CASSLDTTYEQYF. The DNA for the CDR3 is TGTGCCAGCAGCTTAGACACGACCTACGAGCAGTACTTC.

This clonotype was recorded at least ten times. This chain joins TRBV2 and TRBJ2-5; D may be TRBD1 or TRBD2 (5 bases each). This CDR3 is built from 12 residues. V was trimmed by 8 bases and J by 0 bases, leaving 7 bases between them. Germline V CDR1 and CDR2: SNHLY, FYNNEI. CDR3 region: CASEGNQETQYF. Here the CDR3 DNA reads TGTGCCAGCGAGGGGAACCAAGAGACCCAGTACTTC.

This clonotype has only a few counts. The chain joins TRBV6-1 to TRBJ2-2; D perhaps matches TRBD1 (6 bases). V lost 10 bases to trimming and J lost 2 bases, with 8 bases between them. The CDR3 is 12 residues long. CDR1 MNHNS and CDR2 SASEGT come from the germline V gene. The CDR3 sequence is CAIQGNTGELFF. The CDR3 DNA reads as TGTGCCATACAGGGAAACACCGGGGAGCTGTTTTTT.

The chain couples TRBV29-1 to TRBJ2-5, with D possibly called TRBD1 or TRBD2 (5 bases each). Trimming pared 8 bases from V and 7 bases from J, leaving 23 bases between. Germline CDR1 reads SQVTM; CDR2 reads ANQGSEA. The CDR3 contains 14 residues. The CDR3 sequence is CSTAGSRSGWTQYF. The CDR3 bases are TGCAGCACCGCAGGGTCACGGAGCGGTTGGACCCAGTACTTC.

As regards this clonotype: A much larger clone differs by one base, so this may be a read error. The chain couples TRBV5-4 to TRBJ2-7; possible D gene TRBD1, 6 bases. CDR3 length: 15 residues. Germline V CDR1 and CDR2: SGHNT, YYREEE (reference sequence). V was clipped by 3 bases and J by 3 bases, with 16 bases between them. This CDR3 is CASSSFCRQDYEQYF. The CDR3, as DNA: TGTGCCAGCAGCTCCTTCTGCAGACAGGACTACGAGCAGTACTTC.

This clonotype showed up many times. This chain connects TRBV18 to TRBJ1-1, with TRBD1 identical over 7 bases. The V and J ends lost 7 bases and 0 bases, in that order; junction bases with no gene match: 5. The CDR3 is 14 residues long. In germline, CDR1 is KGHSH, CDR2 LQKENI. Here the CDR3 DNA reads TGTGCCAGCTACAGGGGACTCATGAACACTGAAGCTTTCTTT. This translates into CASYRGLMNTEAFF.

The chain combines TRBV18 with TRBJ1-1, with D perhaps TRBD1 (5 bases). Germline V gene lookup returns CDR1 KGHSH and CDR2 LQKENI. Trimming took 2 bases from V and 1 from J, leaving 17 bases between them. This CDR3 has 17 amino acids. The CDR3 sequence: CASSPIEAGTGNTEAFF. CDR3 bases: TGTGCCAGCTCACCAATAGAAGCCGGGACGGGGAACACTGAAGCTTTCTTT.

The chain is built from TRBV7-2 and TRBJ2-7, with D maybe TRBD2 (7 bases). Trimming cost V 5 bases and J 6 bases, with 29 bases left between them. The CDR3 sequence is 18 residues long. Germline CDR1 is SGHTA and CDR2 is FQGNSA. CDR3 nucleotides: TGTGCCAGCAGCCCGTACCCGACTGGGGGCGGGAGAGCGGTCGAGCAGTACTTC. Amino acid sequence: CASSPYPTGGGRAVEQYF.

This clonotype occurred a few times. The V and J genes are TRBV5-5 and TRBJ1-1; D remains unclear. V was trimmed by 4 bases and J by 11 bases, leaving 18 bases between them. This CDR3 contains 13 residues. Germline lookup yields CDR1 SGHKS and CDR2 YYEKEE (reference sequence). The CDR3 here is CASSPISPPLAFF. The CDR3 bases are TGTGCCAGCAGCCCGATTTCGCCCCCTCTGGCTTTCTTT. Filled out from reference TRBV5-5 and TRBJ1-1, the complete variable domain reads DAGVTQSPTHLIKTRGQQVTLRCSPISGHKSVSWYQQVLGQGPQFIFQYYEKEERGRGNFPDRFSARQFPNYSSELNVNALLLGDSALYLCASSPISPPLAFFGQGTRLTVV.

This clonotype was recorded many times. The V call is TRBV28, the J call TRBJ1-1; D may be TRBD1 (5 bases). The germline gives CDR1 MDHEN, CDR2 SYDVKM. CDR3 length: 13 residues. The germline V and J ends were trimmed by 2 bases and 7 bases, with 11 bases remaining between them. CDR3: CASSLQGRDEAFF. CDR3 DNA sequence: TGTGCCAGCAGTTTACAGGGTCGGGATGAAGCTTTCTTT. The whole variable domain, filled in from reference TRBV28 and TRBJ1-1, reads DVKVTQSSRYLVKRTGEKVFLECVQDMDHENMFWYRQDPGLGLRLIYFSYDVKMKEKGDIPEGYSVSREKKERFSLILESASTNQTSMYLCASSLQGRDEAFFGQGTRLTVV.

Concerning this clonotype: A much bigger clone sits one base away, suggesting this may be a read error. This rearrangement joins TRBV20-1 to TRBJ2-3; 13 bases are shared with TRBD2. The CDR3 length is 18 residues. With 5 bases clipped from V and 0 bases from J, the junction kept 11 bases outside the gene matches. Per germline, CDR1 DFQATT and CDR2 SNEGSKA (reference sequence). CDR3 bases: TGCAGTGCTCCGAGCTGGACTAGCGGGGGCCTTAGCACAGATACGCAGTATTTT. Translation: CSAPSWTSGGLSTDTQYF.

This clonotype was observed many times. The chain combines TRBV6-1 with TRBJ1-4, with D possibly being TRBD1 (5 bases). This CDR3 region has 14 residues. V gave up 8 bases and J gave up 1 base, with 11 bases separating them. The V gene's germline CDR1 is MNHNS and CDR2 SASEGT. CDR3 in amino acids: CASQGTGTNEKLFF. CDR3 nucleotides: TGTGCCAGCCAAGGAACAGGAACTAATGAAAAACTGTTTTTT.